A single sample gave rise to the 27 T cell receptor beta chains below, sequenced in a study of blood T cell repertoires in COVID-19. This table comes from immunoSEQ multiplex PCR, and its TCRdb copy is limited to in-frame clones, with some not included. The sample lists approximately 100,000 clones, approximately 80% seen once, with more than 13% in the top ten. The sample consisted of peripheral blood. Source of these receptors: a woman aged 55-70 years with acute or convalescent COVID-19.

This chain joins TRBV5-1 and TRBJ1-1; a possible D gene is TRBD1 (6 bases). The length of the CDR3 is 14 residues. CDR1 is SGHRS and CDR2 is YFSETQ in the germline V gene. Trimming took off 0 bases at V and 9 bases at J, with 15 bases between the two ends. Here the CDR3 reads CASSLGQVERKAFF. The CDR3, as DNA: TGCGCCAGCAGCTTGGGACAGGTGGAGAGGAAAGCTTTCTTT.

V is TRBV3-1 (or the pseudogene TRBV3-2) and J is TRBJ2-7, with 7 nucleotides matching TRBD1. J lost 0 bases, V lost 1 base, and 3 bases had no gene match. The CDR3 consists of 15 residues. Per germline, CDR1 LGHDT and CDR2 YNNKEL (reference sequence). This CDR3 is CASSQADRVSYEQYF. In nucleotides, the CDR3 is TGTGCCAGCAGCCAAGCCGACAGGGTCTCCTACGAGCAGTACTTC.

The chain recombines TRBV2 with TRBJ2-2, with 7 nucleotides matching TRBD1. The germline CDR1 and CDR2 sequences are SNHLY and FYNNEI. The V gene end was trimmed by 6 bases and the J gene end by 6 bases; junction bases not matched to a gene: 7. There are 14 residues in the CDR3. As DNA, the CDR3 is TGTGCCAGCAGCTGGGGAACAGGGGCCGGGGAGCTGTTTTTT. Translation: CASSWGTGAGELFF.

This clone has only a few counts. The genes are TRBV25-1 and TRBJ2-5, with 9 bases matching TRBD1. The CDR3 has 13 amino acids. Germline lookup yields CDR1 MGHDK and CDR2 SYGVNS. V lost 3 bases, J lost 7 bases, and 3 bases stayed unmatched. Here the CDR3 reads CASSEGQGWTQYF. DNA of the CDR3: TGTGCCAGCAGTGAGGGACAGGGATGGACCCAGTACTTC. The whole variable domain, remainder taken from reference TRBV25-1 and TRBJ2-5, is EADIYQTPRYLVIGTGKKITLECSQTMGHDKMYWYQQDPGMELHLIHYSYGVNSTEKGDLSSESTVSRIRTEHFPLTLESARPSHTSQYLCASSEGQGWTQYFGPGTRLLVL.

The chain links TRBV19 to TRBJ1-5; perhaps TRBD1 as D (5 bases). V was shortened by 3 bases and J by 6 bases, with 12 bases between the two germline ends. From germline, CDR1 is LNHDA and CDR2 SQIVND (reference sequence). This CDR3 is 14 amino acids long. The CDR3 DNA reads TGTGCCAGTAGTATTAGTGGGGCGCCTCAGCCCCAGCATTTT. It codes for CASSISGAPQPQHF.

This clone was found once. V usage is TRBV6-5 and J usage is TRBJ1-4, with D unclear. Trimming left V 7 bases short and J 5 bases short, with 8 bases between. The germline gives CDR1 MNHEY, CDR2 SVGAGI. The CDR3 is 12 amino acids. The CDR3 loop reads CASKRSNEKLFF. Here the CDR3 DNA reads TGTGCCAGCAAACGAAGCAATGAAAAACTGTTTTTT.

This chain joins TRBV29-1 and TRBJ2-2, with a weak D call TRBD1 (5 bases). Germline values: CDR1 SQVTM, CDR2 ANQGSEA. The CDR3 consists of 13 residues. V was pared by 3 bases and J by 4 bases, with 9 bases between. The CDR3 DNA reads TGCAGCGTTGACGACCAGGGCACCGGGGAGCTGTTTTTT. Protein product: CSVDDQGTGELFF.

The J gene is TRBJ2-7, the V gene TRBV6-6; the D gene is possibly TRBD2 (7 bases). This CDR3 contains 13 residues. The V end lost 6 bases, the J end lost 5 bases, and 14 bases lay between the germline ends. Germline V lookup: CDR1 MNHNY, CDR2 SVGAGI (reference sequence). The chain's CDR3 is CASRGTGGHEQYF. As DNA, the CDR3 is TGTGCCAGCAGGGGGACGGGGGGCCACGAGCAGTACTTC.

The chain carries TRBV7-9 and TRBJ2-7; D is perhaps TRBD1 (6 bases). Germline CDR1 SEHNR, CDR2 FQNEAQ (reference sequence). Trimming removed 3 bases from V and 0 bases from J, with 18 bases in between. The CDR3 loop spans 17 amino acids. The CDR3 loop is CASSFLLAGESSYEQYF. CDR3 nucleotides: TGTGCCAGCAGCTTCCTTCTTGCAGGGGAAAGCTCCTACGAGCAGTACTTC.

In its sample, this clone was seen once. The chain is built from TRBV4-2 and TRBJ2-7, with 7 bases aligning to TRBD1. V was pared by 3 bases and J by 0 bases, with 5 bases of the junction left unmatched. Germline CDR1 is LGHNA and CDR2 is YNFKEQ. The CDR3 sequence is 15 residues long. CDR3 nucleotides: TGTGCCAGCAGCCAGGGGACAGATAGCTCCTACGAGCAGTACTTC. Protein: CASSQGTDSSYEQYF.

This chain uses TRBV5-4 with TRBJ2-7; possible D gene TRBD1, 6 bases. This CDR3 has 14 residues. V lost 0 bases, J lost 2 bases, and 9 bases lay in between. CDR1 is SGHNT and CDR2 is YYREEE in the germline V gene (reference sequence). CDR3 sequence: CASSLVGAAYEQYF. CDR3 sequence (DNA): TGTGCCAGCAGCTTGGTGGGGGCGGCCTACGAGCAGTACTTC.

The chain has TRBV5-1 and TRBJ1-2, with 7 bases identical to TRBD1. This CDR3 comprises 15 residues. Germline V gene lookup returns CDR1 SGHRS and CDR2 YFSETQ. Losses at the gene ends were 3 bases for V and 2 bases for J; bases not matched to a gene: 7. The CDR3 region has the DNA TGCGCCAGCAGCTCTGGGGACAGCCGGAACTATGGCTACACCTTC. It specifies CASSSGDSRNYGYTF.

The chain is built from TRBV13 and TRBJ2-5; 8 bases are shared with TRBD1. Germline CDR1 PRHDT, CDR2 FYEKMQ (reference sequence). Losses at the gene ends were 4 bases for V and 4 bases for J; bases not matched to a gene: 8. The CDR3 extends over 15 amino acids. CDR3 sequence reads: CASSSWTGMRETQYF. CDR3 DNA sequence: TGTGCCAGCAGCTCTTGGACAGGGATGAGAGAGACCCAGTACTTC.

The chain carries TRBV3-1 (or the pseudogene TRBV3-2) and TRBJ2-2; TRBD1 aligns across 8 bases. Trimming removed 4 bases from V and 6 bases from J; junction bases left unmatched: 1. CDR3 length: 13 residues. Germline V gene data show CDR1 as LGHDT and CDR2 as YNNKEL (reference sequence). CDR3 sequence: CASSLQGAGELFF. CDR3 nucleotides: TGTGCCAGCAGCCTACAGGGGGCCGGGGAGCTGTTTTTT.

The chain is built from TRBV24-1 and TRBJ2-7, with a possible D match to TRBD2 (6 bases). The CDR3 loop spans 18 amino acids. Germline CDR1 and CDR2: KGHDR and SFDVKD. V lost 2 bases to trimming and J lost 2 bases, with 21 bases between them. CDR3 DNA: TGTGCCACCAGTGATTGCCACTCTGGGACTCTGCGGGCCTACGAGCAGTACTTC. As protein: CATSDCHSGTLRAYEQYF.

This sequence joins TRBV2 and TRBJ1-5; weak D call: TRBD1 (6 bases). V lost 3 bases to trimming and J lost 4 bases, with 13 bases between them. The length of the CDR3 is 15 residues. Germline-derived CDR1 and CDR2 are SNHLY and FYNNEI. The CDR3 region is CASSEDSMKNQPQHF. The CDR3 DNA reads as TGTGCCAGCAGTGAGGACAGCATGAAAAATCAGCCCCAGCATTTT.

The gene calls are TRBV29-1 and TRBJ2-7; TRBD2 agrees at 10 bases. The CDR3 extends over 13 amino acids. V was pared by 2 bases and J by 7 bases, with 5 bases of the junction left unmatched. Germline V gives CDR1 SQVTM, CDR2 ANQGSEA. The DNA of the CDR3 is TGCAGCGTTGAAAGCGGGAGGGGGGATGAGCAGTACTTC. Translating gives CSVESGRGDEQYF.

Written as DNA, the CDR3 is TGTGCCAGCAGCTTAGGGTGGCAGGGGCAAGAGACCCAGTACTTC. This codes for CASSLGWQGQETQYF. V and J are TRBV7-9 and TRBJ2-5; D possibly corresponds to TRBD1 (6 bases). V lost 1 base to trimming and J lost 2 bases, with 11 bases between them. CDR1 is SEHNR and CDR2 is FQNEAQ in the germline V gene (reference sequence). The CDR3 runs 15 residues.

The CDR3 here is CASSFGRGPLHF. The CDR3 DNA sequence: TGTGCCAGCAGTTTCGGTCGGGGACCCCTCCACTTT. The genes are TRBV27 and TRBJ1-6; D remains ambiguous. V shed 3 bases and J shed 12 bases, with 9 bases lying between them. Germline lookup yields CDR1 MNHEY and CDR2 SMNVEV (reference sequence). There are 12 residues in the CDR3.

The CDR3, as DNA: TGTGCCAGCAGCTTCAACAGGGGCCAAGAGACCCAGTACTTC. Protein sequence: CASSFNRGQETQYF. The V and J genes are TRBV11-2 and TRBJ2-5; 7 bases line up with TRBD1. The CDR3 is made up of 14 amino acids. V gave up 3 bases and J gave up 1 base; unmatched junction bases: 2. Per germline, CDR1 SGHAT and CDR2 FQNNGV.

V gene TRBV5-4 combines with J gene TRBJ2-3, with 9 bases matching TRBD2. This CDR3 contains 15 residues. CDR1 is SGHNT and CDR2 is YYREEE in the germline V gene (reference sequence). Trimming removed 4 bases from V and 0 bases from J; junction bases left unmatched: 3. The CDR3 DNA reads TGTGCCAGCAGCAGCGGGGGGCCTAGCACAGATACGCAGTATTTT. Residues: CASSSGGPSTDTQYF.

Points on this clone: This sample also contains other DNA sequences that code for the same CDR3. The J gene is TRBJ1-2, the V gene TRBV6-5; D is undetermined. CDR3 size: 13 residues. Germline CDR1 is MNHEY and CDR2 is SVGAGI. The germline V and J ends were trimmed by 2 bases and 4 bases, with 8 bases remaining between them. This CDR3 is CASSYRAGYGYTF. CDR3 in DNA: TGTGCCAGCAGTTACAGGGCGGGCTATGGCTACACCTTC.

V and J are TRBV27 and TRBJ1-2; weak D call: TRBD1 (6 bases). The germline V gene has CDR1 MNHEY and CDR2 SMNVEV (reference sequence). The CDR3 spans 14 residues. The V gene lost 7 bases and the J gene lost 4 bases, with 16 bases spanning the gap. The CDR3 region has the DNA TGTGCCAGCACCCGCAGGGGAGGGCTCTATGGCTACACCTTC. It is translated as CASTRRGGLYGYTF.

The rearrangement uses TRBV28 and TRBJ1-2; TRBD1 might be the D (6 bases). The CDR3 loop spans 12 amino acids. CDR1 is MDHEN, CDR2 SYDVKM, per germline. The CDR3 protein is CASHPQGYGYTF. The CDR3 region has the DNA TGTGCAAGTCACCCACAGGGCTATGGCTACACCTTC.

This chain joins TRBV6-2 or TRBV6-3 and TRBJ2-7; 12 bases agree with TRBD2. Germline values: CDR1 MNHEY, CDR2 SVGEGT. The CDR3 is 15 residues long. After removal of 4 bases from V and 6 bases from J, the junction contained 7 bases not matched to a gene. The DNA for the CDR3 is TGTGCCAGCAGTTTGACTAGCGGGAGCAGTTTCGAGCAGTACTTC. This gives the protein CASSLTSGSSFEQYF.

Comment on this clone: The same CDR3 is also encoded by other DNA sequences in this sample. The genes are TRBV6-5 and TRBJ1-1; 9 bases align to TRBD1. From germline, CDR1 is MNHEY and CDR2 SVGAGI. V lost 8 bases to trimming and J lost 4 bases; unmatched junction nucleotides: 2. The CDR3 totals 12 residues. This chain's CDR3 is CASSTGGTEAFF. CDR3 sequence (DNA): TGTGCCAGCTCGACAGGGGGCACTGAAGCTTTCTTT.

V gene TRBV4-1 combines with J gene TRBJ2-2; maybe TRBD2 (5 bases). Trimming took 1 base from V and 7 from J, leaving 19 bases between them. The CDR3 runs 17 residues. Germline values: CDR1 MGHRA, CDR2 YSYEKL. CDR3 sequence (DNA): TGCGCCAGCAGCCAAGTTACGGGAAATTATCTAGGCGGGGAGCTGTTTTTT. Its protein is CASSQVTGNYLGGELFF.